The next 26 T cell receptor beta chains were all read from a single sample in a study of T-cell reconstitution after alpha-beta-depleted transplantation in children. Unique molecular identifiers were incorporated into the prepared TCRbeta library. TCRdb used MiXCR to reprocess the PCR reads, holding one entry per CDR3 protein. The table has 300,000 to 350,000 distinct CDR3 sequences, around 15% seen once. The sequencing here drew on PBMCs, mostly from graft donor cells, taken 360 days after TCRalphabeta/CD19-depleted stem cell transplant. All receptors come from a male patient between 2 and 10 years old who had a stem cell transplant for acute lymphoblastic leukemia, so the T cells may come from the graft donor.

This clonotype was detected ten times or more. The genes are TRBV7-2 and TRBJ2-1, with 12 bases lining up with TRBD2. Germline CDR1 and CDR2: SGHTA and FQGNSA. V gave up 0 bases and J gave up 7 bases; unmatched junction bases: 4. The CDR3 runs to 16 residues. DNA for the CDR3: TGTGCCAGCAGCTTAGCGCTGCTAGCGGGAGGGAATGAGCAGTTCTTC. It encodes CASSLALLAGGNEQFF.

This chain connects TRBV7-9 to TRBJ1-1; 8 nucleotides align to TRBD1. The V segment lost 6 bases and the J segment 3 bases; nucleotides outside the gene matches: 9. Germline loops: CDR1 SEHNR, CDR2 FQNEAQ (reference sequence). The length of the CDR3 is 15 residues. CDR3 residues: CASRFDRGKYTEAFF. In nucleotides, the CDR3 is TGTGCCAGCAGGTTCGACAGGGGAAAATACACTGAAGCTTTCTTT.

This chain connects TRBV6-1 to TRBJ2-1; TRBD2 is a possible D gene (6 bases). Germline values: CDR1 MNHNS, CDR2 SASEGT. Deletions cut 5 bases from V and 2 bases from J, with 19 bases between. There are 17 residues in the CDR3. The CDR3 region is CASSPRDAGRTYNEQFF. CDR3 nucleotides: TGTGCCAGCAGTCCCCGGGACGCGGGGCGAACCTACAATGAGCAGTTCTTC.

This clonotype was recorded a few times. The chain carries TRBV29-1 and TRBJ2-4; the D gene is possibly TRBD2 (5 bases). This CDR3 spans 12 amino acids. Germline loops: CDR1 SQVTM, CDR2 ANQGSEA. Trimming pared 3 bases from V and 9 bases from J, leaving 12 bases between. The CDR3, as DNA: TGCAGCGTTGAGGAGGTTGAGGGCATTCAGTACTTC. Protein sequence: CSVEEVEGIQYF. The full variable domain, its missing parts supplied by reference TRBV29-1 and TRBJ2-4, is SAVISQKPSRDICQRGTSLTIQCQVDSQVTMMFWYRQQPGQSLTLIATANQGSEATYESGFVIDKFPISRPNLTFSTLTVSNMSPEDSSIYLCSVEEVEGIQYFGAGTRLSVL.

This clonotype showed up just a few times. The rearrangement uses TRBV12-3 or TRBV12-4 and TRBJ1-5, with D unclear. CDR3 length: 14 amino acids. V was pared by 3 bases and J by 0 bases, with 6 bases between. CDR3: CASSFEDSNQPQHF. The DNA for the CDR3 is TGTGCCAGCAGTTTTGAGGATAGCAATCAGCCCCAGCATTTT.

The rearrangement uses TRBV24-1 and TRBJ2-1; no clear D. This CDR3 is 16 amino acids long. Germline V gene sequence: CDR1 KGHDR, CDR2 SFDVKD. Trimming removed 3 bases from V and 6 bases from J, with 17 bases in between. The CDR3 protein is CATSDPRAPGSNEQFF. The CDR3 bases are TGTGCCACCAGTGATCCCCGGGCCCCCGGGTCCAATGAGCAGTTCTTC.

The CDR3 DNA reads as TGTGCCAGCAGCCAGACAGGGGTGAGCGAGCAGTACTTC. Translating gives CASSQTGVSEQYF. The chain links TRBV7-2 to TRBJ2-7, with 8 bases aligning to TRBD1. From germline, CDR1 is SGHTA and CDR2 FQGNSA. After removal of 5 bases from V and 6 bases from J, the junction contained 6 bases not matched to a gene. The CDR3 has 13 amino acids.

The chain employs TRBV7-2 and TRBJ1-2; possibly TRBD1 for D (5 bases). Germline V gives CDR1 SGHTA, CDR2 FQGNSA. There are 16 residues in the CDR3. V gave up 5 bases and J gave up 0 bases, with 16 bases separating them. CDR3 sequence reads: CASSPRGPSANYGYTF. The CDR3 nucleotides are TGTGCCAGCAGCCCTAGGGGCCCCTCGGCTAACTATGGCTACACCTTC.

V and J are TRBV7-2 and TRBJ2-5, with D perhaps given as TRBD1 or TRBD2 (5 bases each). From germline, CDR1 is SGHTA and CDR2 FQGNSA. This CDR3 spans 15 amino acids. With 4 bases removed from V and 0 bases from J, the gap between germline ends came to 12 bases. CDR3 loop: CASSWDLRNQETQYF. CDR3 DNA sequence: TGTGCCAGCAGCTGGGACCTGCGGAACCAAGAGACCCAGTACTTC.

The rearrangement links TRBV9 to TRBJ1-1; 7 bases are a match to TRBD1. The CDR3 loop spans 16 amino acids. Per the germline V gene, CDR1 is SGDLS and CDR2 is YYNGEE. V lost 0 bases and J lost 5; bases outside the gene matches: 10. CDR3: CASSVVGGVSNTEAFF. The DNA for the CDR3 is TGTGCCAGCAGCGTAGTAGGGGGCGTTTCCAATACTGAAGCTTTCTTT.

This clonotype has only a few counts. The genes are TRBV7-8 and TRBJ1-6; D remains unclear. V lost 4 bases and J 6 bases, leaving 13 bases between the germline ends. The CDR3 loop spans 15 amino acids. Germline assignment: CDR1 SGHVS and CDR2 FQNEAQ. For the CDR3, the DNA is TGTGCCAGCAGCTCCGACTCGGGGTTTAATTCACCCCTCCACTTT. It specifies CASSSDSGFNSPLHF.

CDR3 region: CASSLMTGRYEQYF. The CDR3 nucleotides are TGTGCCAGCAGCTTGATGACAGGGAGATACGAGCAGTACTTC. The chain joins TRBV7-2 to TRBJ2-7; 7 bases line up with TRBD1. Germline V gene data show CDR1 as SGHTA and CDR2 as FQGNSA. The CDR3 is made up of 14 amino acids. The V segment lost 3 bases and the J segment 4 bases; nucleotides outside the gene matches: 6.

This chain uses TRBV29-1 with TRBJ1-1; D remains ambiguous. Germline assignment: CDR1 SQVTM and CDR2 ANQGSEA. The ends were cut back, 6 bases at V and 5 bases at J, with 16 bases in the middle. This CDR3 contains 13 residues. Here the CDR3 DNA reads TGCAGCGTCCGAGAGCCCTCGGGAACTGAAGCTTTCTTT. Protein sequence: CSVREPSGTEAFF.

This clonotype was counted a few times. This sequence joins TRBV6-1 and TRBJ1-1; D remains ambiguous. This CDR3 region has 15 residues. CDR1 is MNHNS, CDR2 SASEGT, per germline. V shed 8 bases and J shed 4 bases, with 20 bases lying between them. Here the CDR3 reads CASPPRRTGGTEAFF. For the CDR3, the DNA is TGTGCCAGCCCCCCTAGGAGAACTGGAGGCACTGAAGCTTTCTTT.

The chain joins TRBV30 to TRBJ2-7; D gene uncertain. V shed 5 bases and J shed 0 bases, with 8 bases lying between them. The germline V gene has CDR1 GTSNPN and CDR2 SVGIG (reference sequence). The CDR3 contains 12 residues. CDR3 nucleotide sequence: TGTGCCTGGTCCGAAAGCTCCTACGAGCAGTACTTC. As protein: CAWSESSYEQYF. Supplemented by reference TRBV30 and TRBJ2-7, the full variable domain reads SQTIHQWPATLVQPVGSPLSLECTVEGTSNPNLYWYRQAAGRGLQLLFYSVGIGQISSEVPQNLSASRPQDRQFILSSKKLLLSDSGFYLCAWSESSYEQYFGPGTRLTVT.

CDR3: CASSFNPHLSGTSGNANTGELFF. CDR3 sequence (DNA): TGTGCCAGCAGCTTTAATCCTCACCTTTCCGGGACTAGCGGAAACGCGAACACCGGGGAGCTGTTTTTT. This chain joins TRBV7-2 and TRBJ2-2; 11 nucleotides align to TRBD2. The trim removed 3 bases at V and 0 bases at J, leaving 21 bases unmatched. CDR3 length: 23 amino acids. The germline V gene encodes CDR1 SGHTA and CDR2 FQGNSA.

This clonotype was seen repeatedly, ten times or more. The rearrangement joins TRBV4-2 to TRBJ2-1; 7 nucleotides agree with TRBD2. The CDR3 is 17 amino acids. J lost 0 bases, V lost 0 bases, and 5 bases had no gene match. CDR1 and CDR2 (germline): LGHNA, YNFKEQ. In DNA form, the CDR3 reads TGTGCCAGCAGCCAAGATCCAGGCGGGAGCTCCTACAATGAGCAGTTCTTC. Its translation: CASSQDPGGSSYNEQFF.

This clonotype was recorded many times. The gene calls are TRBV28 and TRBJ2-7; a possible D gene is TRBD1 (6 bases). This CDR3 spans 16 amino acids. Germline V gene data show CDR1 as MDHEN and CDR2 as SYDVKM. V shed 2 bases and J shed 2 bases, with 16 bases lying between them. This CDR3 reads CASSLQTGSATYEQYF. The CDR3 DNA is TGTGCCAGCAGTTTACAAACAGGGTCCGCGACCTACGAGCAGTACTTC.

The chain has TRBV6-2 or TRBV6-3 and TRBJ1-5; D gene ambiguous. The V and J ends lost 2 bases and 3 bases respectively, with 11 bases between them. Germline CDR1 reads MNHEY; CDR2 reads SVGEGT. This CDR3 has 15 residues. CDR3 sequence reads: CASSYERTLNQPQHF. As DNA, the CDR3 is TGTGCCAGCAGTTACGAACGGACGCTCAATCAGCCCCAGCATTTT.

The chain carries TRBV12-3 or TRBV12-4 and TRBJ1-5, with D hard to call. The CDR3 loop spans 15 amino acids. V gave up 1 base and J gave up 5 bases, with 12 bases separating them. The CDR3 protein is CASSLGRVPYQPQHF. The DNA of the CDR3 is TGTGCCAGCAGTTTAGGCCGGGTCCCCTATCAGCCCCAGCATTTT.

This clonotype was observed a single time. The chain employs TRBV5-1 and TRBJ2-4; 7 bases match TRBD1. From germline, CDR1 is SGHRS and CDR2 YFSETQ. The CDR3 loop spans 15 amino acids. V lost 3 bases to trimming and J lost 7 bases; unmatched junction nucleotides: 10. The CDR3 DNA reads TGCGCCAGCAGCTCCTCCAGGGGGTGGGCGAACATTCAGTACTTC. It translates to CASSSSRGWANIQYF. Complete variable domain (other parts from reference TRBV5-1 and TRBJ2-4): KAGVTQTPRYLIKTRGQQVTLSCSPISGHRSVSWYQQTPGQGLQFLFEYFSETQRNKGNFPGRFSGRQFSNSRSEMNVSTLELGDSALYLCASSSSRGWANIQYFGAGTRLSVL.

The chain uses TRBV5-1 and TRBJ2-5; D is ambiguous. Trimming shortened V by 7 bases and J by 3 bases, and 13 bases separated the two germline ends. The CDR3 is made up of 13 amino acids. Germline CDR1 is SGHRS and CDR2 is YFSETQ. The CDR3 DNA reads as TGCGCCAGCGCAAACAGAGGAGAAGAGACCCAGTACTTC. It encodes CASANRGEETQYF.

Ten or more counts support this clonotype. The V and J genes are TRBV27 and TRBJ2-1; D remains unclear. CDR3 size: 15 residues. The V gene's germline CDR1 is MNHEY and CDR2 SMNVEV (reference sequence). With 5 bases removed from V and 4 bases from J, the gap between germline ends came to 15 bases. The CDR3 region is CASSPVPLSYNEQFF. The CDR3 DNA follows: TGTGCCAGCAGTCCCGTTCCGTTATCTTACAATGAGCAGTTCTTC.

This clonotype showed up just a few times. V is TRBV5-1 and J is TRBJ2-1; tentative D call: TRBD2 (6 bases). The CDR3 sequence is 15 residues long. Trimming shortened V by 4 bases and J by 8 bases, and 19 bases separated the two germline ends. Germline loops: CDR1 SGHRS, CDR2 YFSETQ. Here the CDR3 reads CASSETGSPGHEQFF. The CDR3, as DNA: TGCGCCAGCAGCGAAACCGGGAGTCCGGGACATGAGCAGTTCTTC.

This clonotype was seen ten or more times. The chain joins TRBV24-1 to TRBJ2-2; maybe TRBD1 (5 bases). Germline-derived CDR1 and CDR2 are KGHDR and SFDVKD. V was pared by 5 bases and J by 7 bases, with 19 bases between. The CDR3 has 16 residues. CDR3 in DNA: TGTGCCACCAGTGGGCATGAATGGGGCGTCGGCGGGGAGCTGTTTTTT. Translating it yields CATSGHEWGVGGELFF.

This clonotype was counted only a few times. The chain couples TRBV12-3 or TRBV12-4 to TRBJ2-3, with no clear D. V was clipped by 3 bases and J by 6 bases, with 7 bases between them. This CDR3 is built from 12 residues. CDR3 loop: CASSFHPDTQYF. The CDR3 DNA follows: TGTGCCAGCAGTTTTCATCCCGATACGCAGTATTTT.